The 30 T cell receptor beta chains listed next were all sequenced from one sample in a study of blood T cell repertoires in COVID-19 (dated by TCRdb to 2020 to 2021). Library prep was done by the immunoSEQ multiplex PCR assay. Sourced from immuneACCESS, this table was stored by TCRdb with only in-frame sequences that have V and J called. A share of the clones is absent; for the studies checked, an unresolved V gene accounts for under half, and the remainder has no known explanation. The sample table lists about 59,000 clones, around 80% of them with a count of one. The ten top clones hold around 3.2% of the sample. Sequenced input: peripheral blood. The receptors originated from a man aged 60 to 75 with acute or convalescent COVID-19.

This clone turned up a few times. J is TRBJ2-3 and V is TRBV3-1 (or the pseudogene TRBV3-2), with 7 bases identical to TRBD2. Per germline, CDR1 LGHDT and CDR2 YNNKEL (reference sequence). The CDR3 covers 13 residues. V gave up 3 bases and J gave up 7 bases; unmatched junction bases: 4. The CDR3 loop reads CASSQLAENTQYF. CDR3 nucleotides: TGTGCCAGCAGCCAGCTAGCGGAAAATACGCAGTATTTT.

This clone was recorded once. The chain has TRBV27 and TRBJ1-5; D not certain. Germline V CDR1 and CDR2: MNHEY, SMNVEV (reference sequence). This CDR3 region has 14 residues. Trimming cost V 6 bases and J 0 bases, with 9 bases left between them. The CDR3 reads CASRSPYSNQPQHF. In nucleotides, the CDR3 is TGTGCCAGCAGGTCTCCGTATAGCAATCAGCCCCAGCATTTT.

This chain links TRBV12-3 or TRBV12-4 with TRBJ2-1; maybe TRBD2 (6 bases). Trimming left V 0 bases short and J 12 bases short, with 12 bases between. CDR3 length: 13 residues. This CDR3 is CASSLASRGGQFF. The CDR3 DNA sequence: TGTGCCAGCAGTTTAGCGTCAAGGGGAGGGCAGTTCTTC.

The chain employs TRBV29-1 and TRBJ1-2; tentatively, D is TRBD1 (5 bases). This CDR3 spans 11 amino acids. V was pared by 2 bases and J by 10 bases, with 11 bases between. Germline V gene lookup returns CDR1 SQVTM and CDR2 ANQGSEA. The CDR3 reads CSVERGQPYTF. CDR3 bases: TGCAGCGTTGAAAGGGGCCAGCCCTACACCTTC.

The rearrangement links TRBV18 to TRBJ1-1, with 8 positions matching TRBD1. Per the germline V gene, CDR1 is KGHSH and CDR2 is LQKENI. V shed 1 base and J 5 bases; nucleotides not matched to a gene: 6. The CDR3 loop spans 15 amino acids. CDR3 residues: CASSPRGQGRTEAFF. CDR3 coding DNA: TGTGCCAGCTCACCACGAGGACAGGGTAGGACTGAAGCTTTCTTT.

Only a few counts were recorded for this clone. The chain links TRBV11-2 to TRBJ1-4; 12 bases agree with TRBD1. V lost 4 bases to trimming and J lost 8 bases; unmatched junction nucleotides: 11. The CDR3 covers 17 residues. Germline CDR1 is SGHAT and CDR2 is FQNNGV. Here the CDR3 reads CASSSSRDRGRNEKLFF. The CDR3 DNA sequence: TGTGCCAGCAGCTCGTCCCGGGACAGGGGGCGTAACGAAAAACTGTTTTTT.

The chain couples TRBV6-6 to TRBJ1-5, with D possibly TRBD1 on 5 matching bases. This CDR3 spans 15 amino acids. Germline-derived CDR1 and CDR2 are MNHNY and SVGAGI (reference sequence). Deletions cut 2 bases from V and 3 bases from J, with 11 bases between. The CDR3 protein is CASSYEGRTNQPQHF. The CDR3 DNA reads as TGTGCCAGCAGTTACGAGGGGAGGACCAATCAGCCCCAGCATTTT.

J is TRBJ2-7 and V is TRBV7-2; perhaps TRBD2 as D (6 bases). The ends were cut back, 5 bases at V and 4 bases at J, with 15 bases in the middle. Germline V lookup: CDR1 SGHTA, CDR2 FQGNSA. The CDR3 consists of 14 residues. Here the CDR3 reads CASSASISGYEQYF. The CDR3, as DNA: TGTGCCAGCAGCGCATCTATTAGCGGTTACGAGCAGTACTTC.

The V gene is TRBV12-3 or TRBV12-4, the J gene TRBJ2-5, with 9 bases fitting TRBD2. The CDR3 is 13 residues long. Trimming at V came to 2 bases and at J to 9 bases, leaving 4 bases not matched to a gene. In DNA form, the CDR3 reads TGTGCCAGCAGTTTATCGGCGGGAGGGGCCCAGTACTTC. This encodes CASSLSAGGAQYF.

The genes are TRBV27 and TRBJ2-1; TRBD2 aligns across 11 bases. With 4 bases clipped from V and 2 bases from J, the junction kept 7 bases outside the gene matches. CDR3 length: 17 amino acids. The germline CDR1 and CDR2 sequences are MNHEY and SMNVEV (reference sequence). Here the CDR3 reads CASSSLAGGETYNEQFF. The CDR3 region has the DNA TGTGCCAGCAGTTCCCTAGCGGGAGGAGAAACCTACAATGAGCAGTTCTTC.

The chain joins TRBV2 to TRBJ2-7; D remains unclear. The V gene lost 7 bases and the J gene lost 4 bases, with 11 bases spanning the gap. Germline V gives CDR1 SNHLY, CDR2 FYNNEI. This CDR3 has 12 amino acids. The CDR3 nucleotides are TGTGCCAGCACTAGGCGTCTATACGAGCAGTACTTC. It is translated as CASTRRLYEQYF.

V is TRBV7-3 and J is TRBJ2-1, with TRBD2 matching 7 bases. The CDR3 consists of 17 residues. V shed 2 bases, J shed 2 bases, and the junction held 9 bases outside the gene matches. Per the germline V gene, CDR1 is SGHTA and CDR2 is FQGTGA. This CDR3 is CASSLERVGGTYNEQFF. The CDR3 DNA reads TGTGCCAGCAGCTTAGAACGGGTGGGAGGGACCTACAATGAGCAGTTCTTC.

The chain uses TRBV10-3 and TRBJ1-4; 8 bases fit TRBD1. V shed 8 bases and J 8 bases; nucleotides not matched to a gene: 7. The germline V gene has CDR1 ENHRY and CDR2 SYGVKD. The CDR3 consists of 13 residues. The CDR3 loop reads CAIQQGEGEKLFF. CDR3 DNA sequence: TGTGCCATCCAACAGGGGGAGGGCGAAAAACTGTTTTTT.

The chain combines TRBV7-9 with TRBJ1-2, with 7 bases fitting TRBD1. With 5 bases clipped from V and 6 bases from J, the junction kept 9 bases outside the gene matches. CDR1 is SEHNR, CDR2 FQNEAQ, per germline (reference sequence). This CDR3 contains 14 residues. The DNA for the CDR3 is TGTGCCAGCAGCCCGCAAGGGGGCGCACATGGCTACACCTTC. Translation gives CASSPQGGAHGYTF.

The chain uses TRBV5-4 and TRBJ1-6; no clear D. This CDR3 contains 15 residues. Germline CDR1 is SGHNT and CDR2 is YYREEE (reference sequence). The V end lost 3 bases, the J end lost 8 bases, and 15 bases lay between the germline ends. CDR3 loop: CASSWELLSHSPLHF. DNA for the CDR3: TGTGCCAGCAGCTGGGAGCTCCTCAGTCATTCACCCCTCCACTTT.

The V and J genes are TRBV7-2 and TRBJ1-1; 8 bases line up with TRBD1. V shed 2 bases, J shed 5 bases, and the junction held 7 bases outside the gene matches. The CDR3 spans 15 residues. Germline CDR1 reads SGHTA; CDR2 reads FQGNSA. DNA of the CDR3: TGTGCCAGCAGCTTATTGACAGGGGCAGGGACTGAAGCTTTCTTT. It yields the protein CASSLLTGAGTEAFF. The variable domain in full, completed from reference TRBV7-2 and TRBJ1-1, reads GAGVSQSPSNKVTEKGKDVELRCDPISGHTALYWYRQSLGQGLEFLIYFQGNSAPDKSGLPSDRFSAERTGGSVSTLTIQRTQQEDSAVYLCASSLLTGAGTEAFFGQGTRLTVV.

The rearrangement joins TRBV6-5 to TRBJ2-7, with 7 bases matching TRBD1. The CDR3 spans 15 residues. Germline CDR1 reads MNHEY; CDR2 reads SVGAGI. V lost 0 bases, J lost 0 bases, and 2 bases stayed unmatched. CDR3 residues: CASSYSRGTSYEQYF. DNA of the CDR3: TGTGCCAGCAGTTACTCCAGGGGGACCTCCTACGAGCAGTACTTC.

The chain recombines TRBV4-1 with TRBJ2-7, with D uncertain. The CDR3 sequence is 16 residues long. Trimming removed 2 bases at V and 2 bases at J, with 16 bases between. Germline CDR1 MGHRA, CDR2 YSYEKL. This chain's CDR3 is CASSQPFTDGAYEQYF. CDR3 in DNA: TGCGCCAGCAGCCAACCCTTCACCGACGGAGCCTACGAGCAGTACTTC.

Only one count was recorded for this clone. The CDR3 loop reads CASSPTTPYGYTF. As DNA, the CDR3 is TGTGCCAGCAGCCCAACGACACCCTATGGCTACACCTTC. V gene TRBV3-1 (or the pseudogene TRBV3-2) combines with J gene TRBJ1-2; D unclear. CDR1 and CDR2 from the germline V gene are LGHDT and YNNKEL (reference sequence). The CDR3 is 13 residues long. Trimming removed 4 bases from V and 4 bases from J, with 10 bases in between.

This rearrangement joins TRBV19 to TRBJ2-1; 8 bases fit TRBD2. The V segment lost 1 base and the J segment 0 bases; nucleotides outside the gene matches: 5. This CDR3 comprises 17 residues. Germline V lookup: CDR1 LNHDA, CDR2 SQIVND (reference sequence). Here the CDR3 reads CASSIGTSKSSYNEQFF. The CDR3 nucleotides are TGTGCCAGTAGTATAGGGACTAGCAAAAGCTCCTACAATGAGCAGTTCTTC. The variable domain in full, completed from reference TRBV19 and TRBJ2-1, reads DGGITQSPKYLFRKEGQNVTLSCEQNLNHDAMYWYRQDPGQGLRLIYYSQIVNDFQKGDIAEGYSVSREKKESFPLTVTSAQKNPTAFYLCASSIGTSKSSYNEQFFGPGTRLTVL.

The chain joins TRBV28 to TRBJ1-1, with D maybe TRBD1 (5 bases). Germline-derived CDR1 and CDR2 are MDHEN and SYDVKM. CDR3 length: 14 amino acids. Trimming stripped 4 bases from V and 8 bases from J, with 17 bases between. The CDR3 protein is CASSWGLGGMEAFF. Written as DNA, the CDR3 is TGTGCCAGCAGTTGGGGTTTGGGGGGGATGGAAGCTTTCTTT.

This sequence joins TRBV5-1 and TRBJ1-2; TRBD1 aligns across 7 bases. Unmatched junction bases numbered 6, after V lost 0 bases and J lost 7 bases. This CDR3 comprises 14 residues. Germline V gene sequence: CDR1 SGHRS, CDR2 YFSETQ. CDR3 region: CASSLGGGAGGYTF. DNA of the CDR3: TGCGCCAGCAGCTTGGGAGGGGGCGCTGGTGGCTACACCTTC.

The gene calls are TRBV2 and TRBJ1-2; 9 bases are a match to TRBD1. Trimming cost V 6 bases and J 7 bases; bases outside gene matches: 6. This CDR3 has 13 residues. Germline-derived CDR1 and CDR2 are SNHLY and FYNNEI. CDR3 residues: CASRRGQGSGYTF. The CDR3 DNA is TGTGCCAGCAGACGAGGACAGGGGAGTGGCTACACCTTC.

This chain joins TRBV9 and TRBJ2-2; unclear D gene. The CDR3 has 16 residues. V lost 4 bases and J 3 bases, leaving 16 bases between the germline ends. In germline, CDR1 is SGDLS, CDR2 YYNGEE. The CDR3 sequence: CASSPRSSPDTGELFF. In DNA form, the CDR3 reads TGTGCCAGCAGCCCCCGTTCTAGTCCCGACACCGGGGAGCTGTTTTTT.

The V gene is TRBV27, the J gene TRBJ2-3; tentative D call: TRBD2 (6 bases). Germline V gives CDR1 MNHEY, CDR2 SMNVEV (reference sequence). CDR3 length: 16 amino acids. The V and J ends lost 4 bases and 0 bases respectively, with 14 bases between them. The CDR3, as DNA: TGTGCCAGCAGTTCCCGGGAGCACTCTAGCACAGATACGCAGTATTTT. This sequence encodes CASSSREHSSTDTQYF.

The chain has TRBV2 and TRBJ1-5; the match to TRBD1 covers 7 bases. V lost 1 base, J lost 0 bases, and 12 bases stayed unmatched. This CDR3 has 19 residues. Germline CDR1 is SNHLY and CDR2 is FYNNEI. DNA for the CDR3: TGTGCCAGCAGTGAAGGGACCGGGACAGATTCTTATAGCAATCAGCCCCAGCATTTT. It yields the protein CASSEGTGTDSYSNQPQHF.

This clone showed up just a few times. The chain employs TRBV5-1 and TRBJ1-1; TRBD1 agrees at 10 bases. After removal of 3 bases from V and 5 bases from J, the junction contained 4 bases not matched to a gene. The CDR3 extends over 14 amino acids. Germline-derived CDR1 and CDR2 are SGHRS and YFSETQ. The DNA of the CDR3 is TGCGCCAGCAGCTGGCGGACAGGGGGGACTGAAGCTTTCTTT. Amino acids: CASSWRTGGTEAFF.

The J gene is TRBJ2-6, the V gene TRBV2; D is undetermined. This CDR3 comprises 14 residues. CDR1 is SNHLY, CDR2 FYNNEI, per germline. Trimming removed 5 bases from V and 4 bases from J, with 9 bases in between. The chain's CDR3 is CASSRTAGANVLTF. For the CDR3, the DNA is TGTGCCAGCAGTCGCACAGCCGGGGCCAACGTCCTGACTTTC.

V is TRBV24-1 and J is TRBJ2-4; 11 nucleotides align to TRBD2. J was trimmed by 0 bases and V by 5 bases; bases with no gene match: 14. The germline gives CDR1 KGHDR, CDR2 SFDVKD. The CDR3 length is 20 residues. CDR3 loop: CATSGLGTSGAGRAKNIQYF. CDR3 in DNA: TGTGCCACCAGTGGCCTCGGGACTAGCGGAGCGGGGAGAGCCAAAAACATTCAGTACTTC.

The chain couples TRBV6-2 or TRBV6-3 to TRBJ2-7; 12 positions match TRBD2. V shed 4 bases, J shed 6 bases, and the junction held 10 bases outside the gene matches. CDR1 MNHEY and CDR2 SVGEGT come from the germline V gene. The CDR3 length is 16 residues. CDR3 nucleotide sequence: TGTGCCAGCAGTTCCCGCTCACTAGCGGGGGGTTTCGAGCAGTACTTC. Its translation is CASSSRSLAGGFEQYF.